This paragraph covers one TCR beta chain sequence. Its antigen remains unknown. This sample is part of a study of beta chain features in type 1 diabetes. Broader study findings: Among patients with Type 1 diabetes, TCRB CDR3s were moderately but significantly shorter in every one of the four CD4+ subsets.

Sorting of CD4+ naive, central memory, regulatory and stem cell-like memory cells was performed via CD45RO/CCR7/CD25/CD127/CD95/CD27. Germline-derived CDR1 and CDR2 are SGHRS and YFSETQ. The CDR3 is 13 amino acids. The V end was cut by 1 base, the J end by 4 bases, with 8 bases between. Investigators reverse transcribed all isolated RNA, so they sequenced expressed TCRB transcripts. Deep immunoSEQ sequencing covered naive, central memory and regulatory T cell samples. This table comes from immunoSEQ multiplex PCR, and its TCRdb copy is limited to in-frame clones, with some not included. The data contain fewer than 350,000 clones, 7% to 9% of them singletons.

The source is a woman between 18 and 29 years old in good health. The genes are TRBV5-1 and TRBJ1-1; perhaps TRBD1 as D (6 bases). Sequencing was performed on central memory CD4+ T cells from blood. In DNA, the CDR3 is TGCGCCAGCAGCTTGAGGGGGAGCACTGAAGCTTTCTTT. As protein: CASSLRGSTEAFF.